Presented here are 23 T cell receptor beta chains from one specimen sequenced in a study of regulatory T cells in long-lasting Graves disease. Time point specified: newly diagnosed GD, antithyroid drugs for less than 3 months. From PBMCs, RNA was extracted and then used to make the TCR library. Assembly of TCR beta libraries relied on iRepertoire HTBI primers together with Arm-PCR of CDR3 regions. Using its own MiXCR run on the multiplex PCR reads, TCRdb lists one record per CDR3 protein. Here the sample spans fewer than 550,000 distinct CDR3 sequences, around 16% being singletons. Separately, the same data were catalogued under a study of T cells in Graves' hyperthyroidism and ophthalmopathy.

This specimen was peripheral blood mononuclear cells (PBMCs), taken at new diagnosis, from a patient treated with antithyroid drugs. These receptors all come from a woman aged 35 to 60 with Graves disease.

This clonotype was observed at least ten times. The V gene is TRBV13, the J gene TRBJ2-5; D could derive from TRBD1 or TRBD2 (5 bases each). CDR3 length: 15 residues. Germline V CDR1 and CDR2: PRHDT, FYEKMQ (reference sequence). V was pared by 6 bases and J by 5 bases, with 19 bases between. Here the CDR3 reads CASSSRDGRAETQYF. Written as DNA, the CDR3 is TGTGCCAGCAGTTCCCGGGACGGTCGTGCGGAGACCCAGTACTTC.

CDR3 sequence: CASSGPGIYEQYF. The CDR3 DNA follows: TGTGCCAGCAGCGGCCCAGGGATCTACGAGCAGTACTTC. The chain is built from TRBV3-1 and TRBJ2-7, with TRBD1 as a possible D gene (5 bases). CDR3 size: 13 residues. Germline V gene sequence: CDR1 LGHDT, CDR2 YNNKEL (reference sequence). The V end lost 5 bases, the J end lost 3 bases, and 11 bases lay between the germline ends.

This clonotype was seen more than once but under ten times. One end of the junction does not line up with germline, which may come from a read error. V is TRBV7-2 and J is TRBJ2-2; 9 bases are shared with TRBD1. Germline CDR1 SGHTA, CDR2 FQGNSA. The CDR3 contains 13 residues. CDR3 sequence: CASSLVDRGLFLF. CDR3 in DNA: TGTGCCAGCAGCTTAGTGGACAGGGGCCTTTTTCTTTTT.

This clonotype was observed at least ten times. V and J are TRBV3-1 and TRBJ1-3, with unresolved D. CDR1 and CDR2 (germline): LGHDT, YNNKEL (reference sequence). The CDR3 extends over 14 amino acids. V shed 4 bases and J shed 3 bases, with 10 bases lying between them. CDR3 amino acids: CASSLGILGNTIYF. The CDR3 nucleotides are TGTGCCAGCAGCCTCGGGATTCTTGGAAACACCATATATTTT.

There are many counts of this clonotype. The V call is TRBV2, the J call TRBJ2-1; 7 bases agree with TRBD1. This CDR3 has 12 residues. Germline CDR1 is SNHLY and CDR2 is FYNNEI. The V segment lost 6 bases and the J segment 9 bases; nucleotides outside the gene matches: 5. CDR3 in amino acids: CASSRQGGEQFF. CDR3 nucleotide sequence: TGTGCCAGCAGCCGACAGGGCGGTGAGCAGTTCTTC.

This clonotype was seen just once. A much larger clone lies a single base off, so this may be a read error. The rearrangement links TRBV6-1 to TRBJ1-1; D remains unclear. Germline-derived CDR1 and CDR2 are MNHNS and SASEGT. CDR3 length equals 15 residues. Trimming took off 3 bases at V and 1 base at J, with 12 bases between the two ends. Here the CDR3 reads CASSDGSTGNTEAFF. In DNA, the CDR3 is TGTGCCAGCAGTGACGGGTCGACGGGGAACACTGAAGCTTTCTTT.

This clonotype occurred a few times. The genes are TRBV7-9 and TRBJ1-1; possibly TRBD1 for D (6 bases). CDR1 and CDR2 (germline): SEHNR, FQNEAQ (reference sequence). The CDR3 has 16 residues. V lost 7 bases and J 5 bases, leaving 23 bases between the germline ends. CDR3 amino acids: CASKTEGEGPRTEAFF. CDR3 DNA: TGTGCCAGCAAAACGGAGGGGGAAGGGCCAAGGACTGAAGCTTTCTTT.

In regard to this clonotype: A much larger clone is a single base away; this may be a read error. The chain's CDR3 is CASRISMNTEALF. CDR3 bases: TGTGCCAGCAGAATAAGCATGAACACTGAAGCTCTCTTT. This chain uses TRBV6-1 with TRBJ1-1, with D unresolved. This CDR3 contains 13 residues. The germline V gene encodes CDR1 MNHNS and CDR2 SASEGT.

This clonotype has ten or more counts. This rearrangement joins TRBV11-3 to TRBJ1-6, with a weak D call TRBD1 (5 bases). V gave up 3 bases and J gave up 11 bases, with 17 bases separating them. The length of the CDR3 is 15 residues. Germline CDR1 is SGHNT and CDR2 is YENEEA. Here the CDR3 DNA reads TGTGCCAGCAGCTTGTGGGGCGGGGATCTAACACCCCTCCACTTT. Protein product: CASSLWGGDLTPLHF.

This clonotype has a count of ten or more. The chain uses TRBV3-1 and TRBJ2-3; perhaps D is TRBD1 or TRBD2 (5 bases each). Germline values: CDR1 LGHDT, CDR2 YNNKEL (reference sequence). V lost 2 bases and J lost 5, with 8 bases in between. This CDR3 region has 13 residues. The chain's CDR3 is CASSQIGGDTQYF. In DNA form, the CDR3 reads TGTGCCAGCAGCCAAATTGGGGGAGATACGCAGTATTTT.

At least ten counts were recorded for this clonotype. V gene TRBV12-3 or TRBV12-4 combines with J gene TRBJ1-2; 8 bases match TRBD1. This CDR3 region has 17 residues. The V gene end was trimmed by 5 bases and the J gene end by 8 bases; junction bases not matched to a gene: 19. The CDR3 loop is CASSPEGWGQELEGYTF. The CDR3 DNA reads TGTGCCAGCAGTCCCGAGGGGTGGGGACAGGAGCTAGAGGGCTACACCTTC.

The chain joins TRBV30 to TRBJ2-2, with TRBD2 matching over 10 bases. This CDR3 has 14 residues. Germline CDR1 is GTSNPN and CDR2 is SVGIG (reference sequence). After removal of 2 bases from V and 7 bases from J, the junction contained 4 bases not matched to a gene. DNA of the CDR3: TGTGCCTGGAGTTTAGCGGGGGGAGACGGGGAGCTGTTTTTT. Its protein is CAWSLAGGDGELFF.

This clonotype was picked up a small number of times. The chain uses TRBV12-3 or TRBV12-4 and TRBJ1-5; D unresolved. CDR3 length: 15 residues. V lost 1 base and J lost 3, with 10 bases in between. The CDR3, as DNA: TGTGCCAGCAGTTTAGAACTCGGGGACAATCAGCCCCAGCATTTT. It translates to CASSLELGDNQPQHF.

At least ten counts were recorded for this clonotype. The chain links TRBV3-1 to TRBJ1-2; perhaps TRBD1 as D (6 bases). Looked up from germline, CDR1 is LGHDT and CDR2 is YNNKEL (reference sequence). The V end lost 2 bases, the J end lost 5 bases, and 9 bases lay between the germline ends. This CDR3 is built from 13 residues. CDR3 bases: TGTGCCAGCAGCCAAAACGGACAGTATGGCTACACCTTC. Translating gives CASSQNGQYGYTF.

This clonotype was seen many times. The V gene is TRBV5-1, the J gene TRBJ1-4; no clear D gene. V shed 4 bases and J shed 8 bases, with 15 bases lying between them. This CDR3 has 14 amino acids. Germline CDR1 reads SGHRS; CDR2 reads YFSETQ. In DNA, the CDR3 is TGCGCCAGCAGCCCCAACAACGGTGGGGAAAAACTGTTTTTT. Translating gives CASSPNNGGEKLFF. Full variable domain (outside the CDR3, taken from reference TRBV5-1 and TRBJ1-4): KAGVTQTPRYLIKTRGQQVTLSCSPISGHRSVSWYQQTPGQGLQFLFEYFSETQRNKGNFPGRFSGRQFSNSRSEMNVSTLELGDSALYLCASSPNNGGEKLFFGSGTQLSVL.

This clonotype was seen many times. The rearrangement links TRBV7-9 to TRBJ1-2; D may be TRBD1 (5 bases). Germline CDR1 reads SEHNR; CDR2 reads FQNEAQ (reference sequence). Trimming took off 2 bases at V and 3 bases at J, with 16 bases between the two ends. The CDR3 runs to 16 residues. The DNA of the CDR3 is TGTGCCAGCAGCTTAATGCCGACAGCACCTGACTATGGCTACACCTTC. Protein: CASSLMPTAPDYGYTF.

As to this clonotype: Without the conserved terminal phenylalanine or tryptophan, this CDR3 likely stems from a read error. The chain is built from TRBV2 and TRBJ1-2; 7 nucleotides match TRBD1. After removal of 2 bases from V and 7 bases from J, the junction contained 7 bases not matched to a gene. The CDR3 contains 14 residues. CDR1 and CDR2 from the germline V gene are SNHLY and FYNNEI. The CDR3 DNA is TGTGCCAGCAGTGAAAGGAGGGACAGTCTTGGCTACACCCGC. Translation gives CASSERRDSLGYTR.

The rearrangement links TRBV3-1 to TRBJ1-3; 7 bases are a match to TRBD1. Germline assignment: CDR1 LGHDT and CDR2 YNNKEL (reference sequence). The trim removed 7 bases at V and 0 bases at J, leaving 6 bases unmatched. This CDR3 contains 15 residues. The CDR3 DNA sequence: TGTGCCAGCACCCTAGCAGGGGGCTCTGGAAACACCATATATTTT. The encoded protein is CASTLAGGSGNTIYF. Full variable domain (outside the CDR3, taken from reference TRBV3-1 and TRBJ1-3): DTAVSQTPKYLVTQMGNDKSIKCEQNLGHDTMYWYKQDSKKFLKIMFSYNNKELIINETVPNRFSPKSPDKAHLNLHINSLELGDSAVYFCASTLAGGSGNTIYFGEGSWLTVV.

The V gene is TRBV7-3, the J gene TRBJ2-5; TRBD2 aligns across 13 bases. CDR3 size: 16 residues. Unmatched junction bases numbered 7, after V lost 5 bases and J lost 4 bases. Germline lookup yields CDR1 SGHTA and CDR2 FQGTGA. The CDR3 protein is CASSPEGLAGTETQYF. The DNA for the CDR3 is TGTGCCAGCAGCCCGGAGGGACTAGCGGGGACAGAGACCCAGTACTTC.

This clonotype was recorded at least ten times. The CDR3 DNA reads as TGTGCCAGCAGTTCCGGGACTAGCGTACACGAGCAGTACTTC. Residues: CASSSGTSVHEQYF. This chain connects TRBV12-3 or TRBV12-4 to TRBJ2-7; TRBD2 agrees at 10 bases. After removal of 4 bases from V and 5 bases from J, the junction contained 5 bases not matched to a gene. This CDR3 contains 14 residues.

This clonotype was recorded many times. The gene calls are TRBV2 and TRBJ1-2; 7 bases agree with TRBD1. The CDR3 loop spans 14 amino acids. CDR1 is SNHLY and CDR2 is FYNNEI in the germline V gene. Unmatched junction bases numbered 8, after V lost 6 bases and J lost 4 bases. Written as DNA, the CDR3 is TGTGCCAGCAGCGCCGGGACAGCGTTCTATGGCTACACCTTC. Its protein product is CASSAGTAFYGYTF.

This clonotype showed up many times. The V call is TRBV2, the J call TRBJ1-5, with D uncertain. In germline, CDR1 is SNHLY, CDR2 FYNNEI. The CDR3 loop spans 15 amino acids. V was cut by 3 bases and J by 4 bases, with 13 bases left in between. The CDR3 spells CASSEEGLRNQPQHF. As DNA, the CDR3 is TGTGCCAGCAGTGAGGAGGGCCTCAGGAATCAGCCCCAGCATTTT.

The rearrangement joins TRBV12-3 or TRBV12-4 to TRBJ2-2; D might be TRBD1 or TRBD2, each matching 5 bases. This CDR3 has 16 residues. V was trimmed by 6 bases and J by 6 bases, leaving 20 bases between them. CDR3 sequence reads: CASRPGTQTSPGELFF. CDR3 bases: TGTGCCAGCAGGCCCGGGACCCAAACAAGTCCCGGGGAGCTGTTTTTT.